What follows are 17 T cell receptor beta chains derived from one specimen sequenced in a study of memory CD4+ T cells and cytomegalovirus serostatus. This table comes from immunoSEQ multiplex PCR, and its TCRdb copy is limited to in-frame clones, with some not included. The table lists around 61,000 clones, roughly 80% of them singletons, with approximately 0.43% in the top ten. Single viable CD3+CD4+CD8-CD45RO+ cells were sorted as the memory CD4+ T cells. Sequenced sample: memory CD4+ T cells from blood. These receptors were obtained from an adult in good health and CMV-seronegative.

This rearrangement joins TRBV11-2 to TRBJ1-5, with D possibly matching TRBD1 (5 bases). The germline V gene has CDR1 SGHAT and CDR2 FQNNGV. CDR3 size: 15 residues. V dropped 5 bases and J dropped 2 bases, with 13 bases sitting between them. The CDR3 is CASSEGWYGNQPQHF. The CDR3 DNA follows: TGTGCCAGCAGCGAGGGGTGGTATGGCAATCAGCCCCAGCATTTT.

This sequence joins TRBV15 and TRBJ2-7; D possibly uses TRBD1 or TRBD2 (5 bases each). V dropped 3 bases and J dropped 5 bases, with 14 bases sitting between them. Germline V gene data show CDR1 as LNHNV and CDR2 as YYDKDF (reference sequence). CDR3 length: 14 amino acids. CDR3 loop: CATSSLGEGNEQYF. CDR3 in DNA: TGTGCCACCAGCAGCCTCGGTGAGGGGAACGAGCAGTACTTC.

This clone has just a few counts. The chain has TRBV11-2 and TRBJ1-1; D gene unclear. This CDR3 is 13 amino acids long. Germline CDR1 and CDR2: SGHAT and FQNNGV. Trimming took off 5 bases at V and 5 bases at J, with 12 bases between the two ends. CDR3 coding DNA: TGTGCCAGCAGCCTTGTAGGGTTAACTGAAGCTTTCTTT. Translation: CASSLVGLTEAFF.

This clone was found a few times. Here the CDR3 DNA reads TGTGCCAGCAGCCCCCAGGGTGGGTCGGAGACCCAGTACTTC. Amino acids: CASSPQGGSETQYF. The V call is TRBV5-4, the J call TRBJ2-5, with a weak D call TRBD1 (5 bases). The CDR3 is 14 residues long. Germline CDR1 and CDR2: SGHNT and YYREEE (reference sequence). V was trimmed by 4 bases and J by 5 bases, leaving 15 bases between them.

The CDR3 nucleotides read TGTGCCTGGAGTGGAACTTATGGCTACACCTTC. The encoded protein is CAWSGTYGYTF. The chain combines TRBV30 with TRBJ1-2, with no clear D. Germline CDR1 is GTSNPN and CDR2 is SVGIG (reference sequence). Trimming stripped 1 base from V and 5 bases from J, with 5 bases between. The CDR3 loop spans 11 amino acids.

This rearrangement joins TRBV6-5 to TRBJ1-1, with D perhaps TRBD1 (5 bases). V lost 4 bases and J lost 1, with 10 bases in between. This CDR3 is built from 14 residues. Looked up from germline, CDR1 is MNHEY and CDR2 is SVGAGI. The chain's CDR3 is CASSWGRWNTEAFF. The CDR3 DNA reads as TGTGCCAGCAGTTGGGGCCGGTGGAACACTGAAGCTTTCTTT.

CDR3 DNA: TGTGCCAGCACCATCCCGGCCAGTGGAAGCCAGCATTTT. The encoded protein is CASTIPASGSQHF. The V gene is TRBV28, the J gene TRBJ1-5; the D is unclear. V was clipped by 7 bases and J by 12 bases, with 19 bases between them. Germline-derived CDR1 and CDR2 are MDHEN and SYDVKM. The CDR3 extends over 13 amino acids.

With respect to this clone: Relative to the germline gene, one junction end is altered; a read error may explain this. V usage is TRBV5-6 and J usage is TRBJ1-1; D unclear. This CDR3 has 13 residues. Germline CDR1 SGHDT, CDR2 YYEEEE. The CDR3 region is CASSLDMNAEAFF. CDR3 nucleotides: TGTGCCAGCAGCTTGGATATGAACGCTGAAGCTTTCTTT. The full variable domain, rest sourced from reference TRBV5-6 and TRBJ1-1, is DAGVTQSPTHLIKTRGQQVTLRCSPKSGHDTVSWYQQALGQGPQFIFQYYEEEERQRGNFPDRFSGHQFPNYSSELNVNALLLGDSALYLCASSLDMNAEAFFGQGTRLTVV.

This chain links TRBV30 with TRBJ2-1, with 12 bases identical to TRBD2. CDR3 length: 17 amino acids. The V segment lost 2 bases and the J segment 0 bases; nucleotides outside the gene matches: 5. Germline V CDR1 and CDR2: GTSNPN, SVGIG (reference sequence). DNA of the CDR3: TGTGCCTGGAGTAGCTCTAGCGGGGGGGCCTCCTACAATGAGCAGTTCTTC. Its translation: CAWSSSSGGASYNEQFF. Variable domain in full (rest from reference TRBV30 and TRBJ2-1): SQTIHQWPATLVQPVGSPLSLECTVEGTSNPNLYWYRQAAGRGLQLLFYSVGIGQISSEVPQNLSASRPQDRQFILSSKKLLLSDSGFYLCAWSSSSGGASYNEQFFGPGTRLTVL.

This sequence joins TRBV28 and TRBJ1-1; D is undetermined. The CDR3 runs 14 residues. Germline CDR1 reads MDHEN; CDR2 reads SYDVKM. Trimming left V 6 bases short and J 3 bases short, with 14 bases between. This CDR3 is CASSSPGIYTEAFF. The CDR3, as DNA: TGTGCCAGCAGCTCTCCGGGGATATACACTGAAGCTTTCTTT.

The table lists this clone with a few counts. The gene calls are TRBV7-9 and TRBJ1-4, with 10 bases identical to TRBD1. This CDR3 contains 17 residues. The J segment lost 2 bases and the V segment lost 5 bases, leaving 8 bases of the junction unmatched. Germline V gives CDR1 SEHNR, CDR2 FQNEAQ (reference sequence). The CDR3 is CASSLWTGGRTNEKLFF. For the CDR3, the DNA is TGTGCCAGCAGCCTCTGGACAGGGGGAAGGACTAATGAAAAACTGTTTTTT.

The J gene is TRBJ2-2, the V gene TRBV2, with D uncertain. The CDR3 runs 13 residues. V lost 6 bases and J 3 bases, leaving 8 bases between the germline ends. Germline V CDR1 and CDR2: SNHLY, FYNNEI. The chain's CDR3 is CASRYLYTGELFF. DNA for the CDR3: TGTGCCAGCAGGTACCTGTACACCGGGGAGCTGTTTTTT.

The chain's CDR3 is CASSIRDRPNQPQHF. The DNA of the CDR3 is TGTGCCAGTAGTATCCGCGACAGGCCCAATCAGCCCCAGCATTTT. This sequence joins TRBV19 and TRBJ1-5, with D tentatively TRBD1 (6 bases). The CDR3 sequence is 15 residues long. The germline V gene encodes CDR1 LNHDA and CDR2 SQIVND (reference sequence). Trimming took off 3 bases at V and 3 bases at J, with 12 bases between the two ends. Combining the CDR3 with reference TRBV19 and TRBJ1-5 gives the whole variable domain DGGITQSPKYLFRKEGQNVTLSCEQNLNHDAMYWYRQDPGQGLRLIYYSQIVNDFQKGDIAEGYSVSREKKESFPLTVTSAQKNPTAFYLCASSIRDRPNQPQHFGDGTRLSIL.

V and J are TRBV5-1 and TRBJ1-5; tentative D call: TRBD1 (6 bases). V gave up 1 base and J gave up 4 bases, with 9 bases separating them. Per the germline V gene, CDR1 is SGHRS and CDR2 is YFSETQ. CDR3 length: 14 amino acids. CDR3 nucleotides: TGCGCCAGCAGCTTGACAGGGATGAATCAGCCCCAGCATTTT. This sequence encodes CASSLTGMNQPQHF.

A note on this clone: This sample includes further DNA sequences coding for the same CDR3. V is TRBV18 and J is TRBJ1-4, with TRBD1 as a possible D gene (6 bases). Trimming took off 0 bases at V and 5 bases at J, with 10 bases between the two ends. From germline, CDR1 is KGHSH and CDR2 LQKENI. The CDR3 has 15 amino acids. The CDR3 sequence: CASSPPGRGNEKLFF. The CDR3, as DNA: TGTGCCAGCTCACCACCGGGCAGGGGAAATGAAAAACTGTTTTTT.

This chain links TRBV13 with TRBJ2-2, with D tentatively TRBD2 (5 bases). Trimming left V 1 base short and J 6 bases short, with 6 bases between. Germline loops: CDR1 PRHDT, CDR2 FYEKMQ (reference sequence). This CDR3 is built from 13 residues. The CDR3 DNA reads as TGTGCCAGCAGCTTAGAAGCGGCCGGGGAGCTGTTTTTT. This sequence encodes CASSLEAAGELFF.

V and J are TRBV6-1 and TRBJ2-2; D not resolved. This CDR3 is built from 17 residues. Trimming stripped 3 bases from V and 1 base from J, with 15 bases between. Germline V gene sequence: CDR1 MNHNS, CDR2 SASEGT. DNA of the CDR3: TGTGCCAGCAGTGACCTGCTTCGGAGTCAGAACACCGGGGAGCTGTTTTTT. It translates to CASSDLLRSQNTGELFF.